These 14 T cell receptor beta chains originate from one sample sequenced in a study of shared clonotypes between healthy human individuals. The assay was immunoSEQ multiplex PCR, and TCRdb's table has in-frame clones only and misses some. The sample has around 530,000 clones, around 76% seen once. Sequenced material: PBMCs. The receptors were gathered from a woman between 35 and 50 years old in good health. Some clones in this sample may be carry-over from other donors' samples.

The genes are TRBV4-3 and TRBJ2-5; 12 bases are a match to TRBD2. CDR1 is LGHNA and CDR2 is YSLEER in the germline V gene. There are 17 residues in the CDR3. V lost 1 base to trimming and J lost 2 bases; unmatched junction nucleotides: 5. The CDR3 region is CASSQGTSGDIQETQYF. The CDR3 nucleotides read TGCGCCAGCAGCCAAGGGACTAGCGGGGATATTCAAGAGACCCAGTACTTC.

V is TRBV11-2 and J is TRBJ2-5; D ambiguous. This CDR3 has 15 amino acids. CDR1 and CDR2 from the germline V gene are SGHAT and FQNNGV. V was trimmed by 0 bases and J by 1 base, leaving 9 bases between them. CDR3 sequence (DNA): TGTGCCAGCAGCTTAGACCCTGGGCCCCAAGAGACCCAGTACTTC. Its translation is CASSLDPGPQETQYF.

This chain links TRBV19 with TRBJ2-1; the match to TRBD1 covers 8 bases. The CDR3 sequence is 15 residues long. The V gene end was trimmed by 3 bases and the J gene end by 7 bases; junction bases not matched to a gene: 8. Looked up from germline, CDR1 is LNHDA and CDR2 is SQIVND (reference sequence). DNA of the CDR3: TGTGCCAGTAGTATTCGTCAGGGGGCGAAAAATGAGCAGTTCTTC. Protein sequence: CASSIRQGAKNEQFF.

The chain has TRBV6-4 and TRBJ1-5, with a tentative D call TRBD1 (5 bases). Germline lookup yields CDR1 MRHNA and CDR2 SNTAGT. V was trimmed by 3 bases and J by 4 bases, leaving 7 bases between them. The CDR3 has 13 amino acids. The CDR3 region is CASSEEGNQPQHF. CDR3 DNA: TGTGCCAGCAGTGAGGAGGGGAATCAGCCCCAGCATTTT.

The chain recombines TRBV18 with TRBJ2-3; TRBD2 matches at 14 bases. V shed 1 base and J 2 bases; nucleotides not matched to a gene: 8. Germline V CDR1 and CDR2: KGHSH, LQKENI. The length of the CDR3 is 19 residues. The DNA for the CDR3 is TGTGCCAGCTCACCACAGGTGACTAGCGGGAGGGCCGTCACAGATACGCAGTATTTT. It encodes CASSPQVTSGRAVTDTQYF.

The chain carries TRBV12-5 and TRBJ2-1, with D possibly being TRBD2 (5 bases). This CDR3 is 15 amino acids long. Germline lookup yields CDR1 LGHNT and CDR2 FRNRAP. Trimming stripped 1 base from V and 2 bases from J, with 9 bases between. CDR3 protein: CASGLELVPYNEQFF. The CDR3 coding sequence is TGTGCTAGTGGTTTGGAACTAGTCCCCTACAATGAGCAGTTCTTC.

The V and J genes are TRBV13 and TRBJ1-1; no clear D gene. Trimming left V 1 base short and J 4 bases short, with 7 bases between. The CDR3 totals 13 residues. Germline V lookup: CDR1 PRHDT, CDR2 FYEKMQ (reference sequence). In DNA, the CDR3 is TGTGCCAGCAGCTTAGAGGTTCCCACTGAAGCTTTCTTT. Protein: CASSLEVPTEAFF.

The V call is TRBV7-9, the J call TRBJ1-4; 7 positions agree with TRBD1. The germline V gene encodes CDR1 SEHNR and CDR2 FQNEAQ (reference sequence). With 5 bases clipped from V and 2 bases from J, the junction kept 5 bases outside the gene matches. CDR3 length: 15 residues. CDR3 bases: TGTGCCAGCAGCGCCCAGGGGGGGACTAATGAAAAACTGTTTTTT. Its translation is CASSAQGGTNEKLFF.

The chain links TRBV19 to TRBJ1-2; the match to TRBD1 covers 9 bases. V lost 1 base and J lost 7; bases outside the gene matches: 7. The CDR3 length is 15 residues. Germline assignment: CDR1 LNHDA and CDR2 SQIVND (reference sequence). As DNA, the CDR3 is TGTGCCAGTAGTATAGCCGCGGGACAGGGCGGTGGCTACACCTTC. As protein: CASSIAAGQGGGYTF.

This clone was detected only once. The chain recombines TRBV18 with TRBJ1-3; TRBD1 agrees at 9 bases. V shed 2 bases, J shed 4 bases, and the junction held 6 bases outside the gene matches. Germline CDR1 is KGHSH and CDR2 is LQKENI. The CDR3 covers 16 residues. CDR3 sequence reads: CASSPMGQGTGNTIYF. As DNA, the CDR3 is TGTGCCAGCTCACCAATGGGACAGGGAACGGGAAACACCATATATTTT.

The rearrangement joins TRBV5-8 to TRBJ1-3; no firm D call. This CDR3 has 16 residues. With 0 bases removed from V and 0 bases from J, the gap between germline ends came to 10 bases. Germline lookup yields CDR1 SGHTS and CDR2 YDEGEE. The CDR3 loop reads CASSLDRPYSGNTIYF. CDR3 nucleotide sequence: TGTGCCAGCAGCTTGGACCGACCTTACTCTGGAAACACCATATATTTT. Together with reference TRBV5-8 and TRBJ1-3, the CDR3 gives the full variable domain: EAGVTQSPTHLIKTRGQQATLRCSPISGHTSVYWYQQALGLGLQFLLWYDEGEERNRGNFPPRFSGRQFPNYSSELNVNALELEDSALYLCASSLDRPYSGNTIYFGEGSWLTVV.

This chain's CDR3 is CASSDVGTYEQYF. The CDR3 DNA follows: TGTGCCAGCAGTGACGTCGGAACCTACGAGCAGTACTTC. This chain connects TRBV2 to TRBJ2-7, with D uncertain. CDR1 and CDR2 (germline): SNHLY, FYNNEI. The CDR3 consists of 13 residues. V was pared by 3 bases and J by 2 bases, with 8 bases between.

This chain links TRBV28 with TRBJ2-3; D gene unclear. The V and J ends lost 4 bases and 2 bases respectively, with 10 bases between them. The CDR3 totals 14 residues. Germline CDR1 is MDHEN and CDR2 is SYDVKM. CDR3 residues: CASSWGLNTDTQYF. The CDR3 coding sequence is TGTGCCAGCAGTTGGGGATTGAACACAGATACGCAGTATTTT.

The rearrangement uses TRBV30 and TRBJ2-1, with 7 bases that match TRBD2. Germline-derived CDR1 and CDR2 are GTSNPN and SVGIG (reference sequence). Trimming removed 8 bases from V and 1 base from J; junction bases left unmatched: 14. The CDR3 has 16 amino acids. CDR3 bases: TGTGCCGGGGCTTGGGGCGGGAGCGGGTCCTACAATGAGCAGTTCTTC. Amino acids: CAGAWGGSGSYNEQFF.